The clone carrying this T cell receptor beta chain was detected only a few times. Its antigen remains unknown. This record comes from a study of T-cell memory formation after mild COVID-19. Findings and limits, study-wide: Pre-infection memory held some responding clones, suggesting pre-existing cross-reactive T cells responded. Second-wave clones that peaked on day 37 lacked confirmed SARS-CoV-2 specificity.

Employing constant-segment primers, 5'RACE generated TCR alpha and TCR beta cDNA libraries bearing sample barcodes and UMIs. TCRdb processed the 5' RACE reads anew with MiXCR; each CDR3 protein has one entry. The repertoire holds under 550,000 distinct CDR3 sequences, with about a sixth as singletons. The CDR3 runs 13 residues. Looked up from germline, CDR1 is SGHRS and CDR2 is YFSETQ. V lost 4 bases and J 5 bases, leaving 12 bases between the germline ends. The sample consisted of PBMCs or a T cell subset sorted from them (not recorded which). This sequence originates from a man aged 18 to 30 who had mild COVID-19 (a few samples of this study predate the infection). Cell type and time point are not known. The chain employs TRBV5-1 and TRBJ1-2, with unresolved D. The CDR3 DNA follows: TGCGCCAGCAGCCCCCTGGGAGAGTATGGCTACACCTTC. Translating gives CASSPLGEYGYTF.